Sequencing of this T cell receptor (beta chain) was carried out in a study of T cells in Graves' hyperthyroidism and ophthalmopathy. This clonotype showed up just once. Germline CDR1 is SGHDT and CDR2 is YYEEEE. Trimming pared 1 base from V and 2 bases from J, leaving 6 bases between. This CDR3 is 13 amino acids long. Using RNA transcripts as the source, TCR beta CDR3 regions were amplified. First-round RT-PCR with HTBI primers amplified the TCR CDR3 region. Via MiXCR, TCRdb re-called the multiplex PCR reads, giving one row per CDR3 protein. The profile shows more than 450,000 distinct CDR3 sequences, 20% of them singletons.

The receptor comes from a man between 40 and 49 years old with Graves' ophthalmopathy. V and J are TRBV5-6 and TRBJ1-2, with D hard to call. The source material was blood. The CDR3 nucleotides read TGTGCCAGCAGCTTGAACGGGAACTATGGCTACACCTTC. The encoded protein is CASSLNGNYGYTF.